A selection of T cell receptor beta chains follows, all from one sample in a study of blood T cells in healthy people across ages. TCRdb reprocessed the 5' RACE reads via MiXCR and lists one record per CDR3 protein. The table includes about 690,000 distinct CDR3 sequences, 40% to 50% detected once. Material: blood. All receptors come from a man older than 75 in good health. Each CDR3 is given with its conserved first and last residue. The D gene is left open where the match is weak. Not all rows give a size; the values are once, few, many and, for expanded clones, a class.

d_gene	v_gene	j_gene	abundance	CDR3aa	CDR3nt
TRBD1	TRBV5-1	TRBJ2-7	-	CASSDADRASEQYF	TGCGCCAGCAGCGACGCCGACAGGGCAAGCGAGCAGTACTTC
-	TRBV6-1	TRBJ1-1	-	CASSELLRGTEAFF	TGTGCCAGCAGTGAATTGCTCAGGGGTACTGAAGCTTTCTTT
TRBD1	TRBV5-1	TRBJ2-7	-	CASSLAAGTVASYEQYF	TGCGCCAGCAGCTTGGCAGCAGGGACAGTGGCCTCCTACGAGCAGTACTTC
TRBD1	TRBV30	TRBJ1-2	-	CAWTRRGLGYTF	TGTGCCTGGACTCGCAGGGGGCTTGGCTACACCTTC
TRBD2	TRBV10-3	TRBJ2-1	many	CAISGGGRADYNEQFF	TGTGCCATCAGTGGTGGAGGGAGGGCCGACTACAATGAGCAGTTCTTC
TRBD2	TRBV20-1	TRBJ2-1	few	CSARGSGTNEQFF	TGCAGTGCCCGTGGGAGCGGGACCAATGAGCAGTTCTTC
-	TRBV3-1	TRBJ1-2	many	CASSQGQIRSGYTF	TGTGCCAGCAGCCAAGGACAGATCCGGAGTGGCTACACCTTC
TRBD1	TRBV5-1	TRBJ2-7	-	CASSLADRGHEQYF	TGCGCCAGCAGCTTGGCTGACAGGGGACATGAGCAGTACTTC
TRBD2	TRBV5-1	TRBJ2-7	-	CASSLGTSEGEQYF	TGCGCCAGCAGCCTCGGGACTAGCGAAGGCGAGCAGTACTTC
-	TRBV19	TRBJ2-5	-	CATLRSGSETQYF	TGTGCCACCCTAAGAAGCGGCTCGGAGACCCAGTACTTC
TRBD1	TRBV5-1	TRBJ2-7	-	CASNPDREAQYF	TGCGCCAGTAACCCGGACAGGGAAGCGCAGTACTTC
-	TRBV5-1	TRBJ2-7	few	CASSRDASYEQYF	TGCGCCAGCAGCAGGGACGCCTCCTACGAGCAGTACTTC
-	TRBV5-5	TRBJ1-4	-	CASSLSGINEKLFF	TGTGCCAGCAGCTTGTCAGGGATTAATGAAAAACTGTTTTTT
TRBD1	TRBV6-5	TRBJ2-7	-	CASSLPGQGYNEQYF	TGTGCCAGCAGTCTTCCGGGACAGGGTTACAATGAGCAGTACTTC
-	TRBV3-1	TRBJ2-7	-	CASSLRMDSAYEQYF	TGTGCCAGCAGCCTAAGAATGGACAGTGCCTACGAGCAGTACTTC
-	TRBV20-1	TRBJ2-7	once	CSARTGGTEEQYF	TGCAGTGCTAGAACCGGGGGCACTGAAGAGCAGTACTTC
TRBD2	TRBV18	TRBJ2-7	-	CASSPKTSGHYEQYF	TGTGCCAGCTCACCCAAGACTAGCGGACACTACGAGCAGTACTTC
TRBD2	TRBV20-1	TRBJ2-1	-	CSAGLAYNEQFF	TGCAGTGCTGGACTAGCGTACAATGAGCAGTTCTTC
TRBD1	TRBV20-1	TRBJ2-3	-	CSARRTGEADTQYF	TGCAGTGCTAGGAGGACAGGGGAAGCAGATACGCAGTATTTT
-	TRBV6-2/TRBV6-3	TRBJ2-3	few	CASSYTRDTQYF	TGTGCCAGCAGTTACACCCGGGATACGCAGTATTTT
TRBD2	TRBV7-2	TRBJ2-5	few	CASSSPTAGQETQYF	TGTGCCAGCAGCTCACCGACAGCGGGGCAAGAGACCCAGTACTTC
-	TRBV4-3	TRBJ2-7	-	CASSQDWQSSYNEQYF	TGCGCCAGCAGCCAAGATTGGCAGAGCTCCTACAATGAGCAGTACTTC
-	TRBV20-1	TRBJ1-5	few	CSASAGMEGQPQHF	TGCAGTGCTAGCGCGGGCATGGAGGGACAGCCCCAGCATTTT
TRBD1	TRBV25-1	TRBJ1-4	-	CASKPTRTGGVANEKLFF	TGTGCCAGCAAACCAACGCGGACAGGGGGCGTCGCTAATGAAAAACTGTTTTTT
-	TRBV30	TRBJ2-3	-	CASLKMSPDTQYF	TGTGCCTCCCTGAAGATGAGTCCCGATACGCAGTATTTT
TRBD1	TRBV9	TRBJ1-1	-	CASSVAAGGLLTEAFF	TGTGCCAGCAGCGTAGCGGCAGGGGGGCTGCTCACTGAAGCTTTCTTT
-	TRBV10-2	TRBJ1-6	many	CATREGGYNSPLHF	TGCGCCACCCGGGAGGGGGGATATAATTCACCCCTCCACTTT
-	TRBV7-2	TRBJ2-5	few	CASSSPSGVETQYF	TGTGCCAGCAGCTCGCCCTCAGGGGTCGAGACCCAGTACTTC
-	TRBV3-1	TRBJ2-7	-	CASSQTGTSPYEQYF	TGTGCCAGCAGCCAAACCGGGACCAGCCCCTACGAGCAGTACTTC
-	TRBV2	TRBJ2-7	-	CASRPGDVSYNEQYF	TGTGCCAGCAGACCAGGGGATGTGTCCTACAATGAGCAGTACTTC
-	TRBV7-3	TRBJ2-2	-	CAGSPTTANGELFF	TGTGCCGGCAGCCCCACGACAGCTAACGGGGAGCTGTTTTTT
TRBD1	TRBV30	TRBJ2-5	-	CAWSRGQRGYQETQYF	TGTGCCTGGAGTAGGGGACAGAGGGGCTATCAAGAGACCCAGTACTTC
TRBD1	TRBV4-3	TRBJ2-7	-	CASQWTGSYEQYF	TGCGCCAGCCAGTGGACAGGGTCCTACGAGCAGTACTTC
-	TRBV7-2	TRBJ2-1	-	CASSQMGGRVYNEQFF	TGTGCCAGCAGCCAAATGGGGGGGCGGGTGTACAATGAGCAGTTCTTC
TRBD1	TRBV7-6	TRBJ2-5	-	CASSKTGLGETQYF	TGTGCCAGCAGCAAGACAGGGTTGGGAGAGACCCAGTACTTC
TRBD2	TRBV20-1	TRBJ2-3	-	CSASLPSGRAGSQYF	TGCAGTGCTAGCCTTCCTAGCGGGAGGGCCGGGTCGCAGTATTTT
TRBD2	TRBV20-1	TRBJ2-1	-	CSARGQPSGGTYNEQFF	TGCAGTGCTAGAGGTCAGCCTAGCGGGGGGACCTACAATGAGCAGTTCTTC
-	TRBV27	TRBJ2-1	-	CASSLRAGETRSSYNEQFF	TGTGCCAGCAGCCTGAGGGCAGGCGAAACCCGGAGCTCCTACAATGAGCAGTTCTTC
-	TRBV25-1	TRBJ1-1	many	CASSYRGLGEAFF	TGTGCCAGCAGTTATCGGGGTTTGGGTGAAGCTTTCTTT
-	TRBV20-1	TRBJ1-2	many	CSARNRQEKGGYTF	TGCAGTGCTAGAAATAGACAGGAAAAGGGGGGCTACACCTTC
TRBD1	TRBV29-1	TRBJ2-6	many	CSVPQTGTGANVLTF	TGCAGCGTACCACAGACAGGGACCGGGGCCAACGTCCTGACTTTC
-	TRBV3-1	TRBJ2-7	few	CASSQEGGGLSTYEQYF	TGTGCCAGCAGCCAAGAAGGCGGAGGGCTGAGCACCTACGAGCAGTACTTC
-	TRBV7-2	TRBJ2-3	-	CASSLYFGDTQYF	TGTGCCAGCAGCTTGTACTTCGGGGATACGCAGTATTTT
TRBD1	TRBV28	TRBJ2-6	-	CASTLTGTGDSGANVLTF	TGTGCCAGCACCCTCACCGGGACAGGTGACTCTGGGGCCAACGTCCTGACTTTC
-	TRBV5-6	TRBJ2-5	-	CASSVLGAETQYF	TGTGCCAGCAGCGTCCTCGGGGCAGAGACCCAGTACTTC
TRBD1	TRBV30	TRBJ2-5	-	CAWSLSTGVPNEQYF	TGTGCCTGGAGTCTATCGACAGGGGTCCCCAATGAGCAGTACTTC
-	TRBV6-2/TRBV6-3	TRBJ1-1	once	CASGGQMNAEAFF	TGTGCCAGCGGAGGACAGATGAACGCTGAAGCTTTCTTT
-	TRBV7-2	TRBJ1-1	many	CASSLERDTEAFF	TGTGCCAGCAGCTTAGAAAGGGACACTGAAGCTTTCTTT
TRBD2	TRBV5-1	TRBJ2-7	many	CASSFGGRVYEQYF	TGCGCCAGCAGCTTTGGCGGGAGGGTCTACGAGCAGTACTTC
-	TRBV3-1	TRBJ1-2	few	CASSQGGGRNGYTF	TGTGCCAGCAGCCAAGGGGGAGGTAGAAATGGCTACACCTTC
TRBD1	TRBV6-5	TRBJ1-2	-	CASKGGNRGLYGYTF	TGTGCCAGCAAGGGGGGCAACAGGGGGCTCTATGGCTACACCTTC